This T cell receptor (beta chain) was obtained from a study of T cell responses to AZD1222 COVID-19 vaccine. Looking at the study overall: Pooling was applied to second doses at about 4 or about 12 weeks. Whole-study findings and limits: The reported proportion of spike-specific TCRs targeting unmutated variant regions was nearly half. Increases in Spike-specific TCR breadth and depth were seen after two AZD1222 doses. There were vaccine-associated CD4 TCRs across spike, dominant at 160-218 and 743-854.

Concerning this clone itself: Its antigen is not known.

Assay: immunoSEQ multiplex PCR; the TCRdb copy retains only in-frame clones and omits some. The sample gives 100,000 or so clones, 80% to 90% of which show up once; roughly 15% is in the top ten. Germline CDR1 reads SGHRS; CDR2 reads YFSETQ. J was trimmed by 7 bases and V by 4 bases; bases with no gene match: 9. This CDR3 comprises 14 residues. This sample comprised peripheral blood, obtained on day 0 of AZD1222 vaccination. The chain couples TRBV5-1 to TRBJ1-1; 8 bases align to TRBD1. The sequence derives from an adult in good health. The CDR3 region is CASSPGTGGLEAFF. For the CDR3, the DNA is TGCGCCAGCAGCCCCGGGACAGGCGGCCTTGAAGCTTTCTTT.